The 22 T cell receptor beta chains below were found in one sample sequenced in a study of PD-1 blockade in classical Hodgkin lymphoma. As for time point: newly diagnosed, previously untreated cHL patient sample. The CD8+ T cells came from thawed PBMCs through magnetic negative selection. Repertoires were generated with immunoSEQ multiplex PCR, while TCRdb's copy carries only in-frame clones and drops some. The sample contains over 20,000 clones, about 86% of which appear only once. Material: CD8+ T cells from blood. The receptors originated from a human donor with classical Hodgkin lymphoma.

CDR3 amino acids: CASTEGKGYNEQFF. The CDR3 region has the DNA TGTGCCAGCACGGAAGGTAAGGGCTACAATGAGCAGTTCTTC. V usage is TRBV21-1 and J usage is TRBJ2-1. TRBV21-1 is flagged as a pseudogene. The CDR3 loop spans 14 amino acids.

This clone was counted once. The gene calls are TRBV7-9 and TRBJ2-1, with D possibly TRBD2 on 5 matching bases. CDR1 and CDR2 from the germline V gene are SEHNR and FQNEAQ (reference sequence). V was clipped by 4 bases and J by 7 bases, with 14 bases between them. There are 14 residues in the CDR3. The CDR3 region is CASSSTGNRNEQFF. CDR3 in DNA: TGTGCCAGCAGCTCAACGGGAAACCGGAATGAGCAGTTCTTC.

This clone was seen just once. CDR3 residues: CAWSPTDFEAFF. As DNA, the CDR3 is TGTGCCTGGAGTCCGACAGACTTTGAAGCTTTCTTT. This chain joins TRBV30 and TRBJ1-1, with a possible D match to TRBD1 (5 bases). Germline CDR1 is GTSNPN and CDR2 is SVGIG (reference sequence). The CDR3 runs 12 residues. The ends were cut back, 2 bases at V and 7 bases at J, with 11 bases in the middle.

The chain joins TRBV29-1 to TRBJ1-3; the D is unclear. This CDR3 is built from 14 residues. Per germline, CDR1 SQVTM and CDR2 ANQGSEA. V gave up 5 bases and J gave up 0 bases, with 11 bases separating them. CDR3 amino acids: CSVSRLSSGNTIYF. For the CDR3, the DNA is TGCAGCGTTTCGAGGCTGAGCTCTGGAAACACCATATATTTT. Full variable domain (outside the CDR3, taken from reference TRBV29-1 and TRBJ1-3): SAVISQKPSRDICQRGTSLTIQCQVDSQVTMMFWYRQQPGQSLTLIATANQGSEATYESGFVIDKFPISRPNLTFSTLTVSNMSPEDSSIYLCSVSRLSSGNTIYFGEGSWLTVV.

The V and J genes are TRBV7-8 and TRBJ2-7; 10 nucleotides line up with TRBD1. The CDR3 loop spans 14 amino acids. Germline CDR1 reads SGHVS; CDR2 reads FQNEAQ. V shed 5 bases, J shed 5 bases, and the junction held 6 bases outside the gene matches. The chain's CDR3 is CASSPRDRGDEQYF. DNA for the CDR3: TGTGCCAGCAGCCCCCGGGACAGGGGCGACGAGCAGTACTTC.

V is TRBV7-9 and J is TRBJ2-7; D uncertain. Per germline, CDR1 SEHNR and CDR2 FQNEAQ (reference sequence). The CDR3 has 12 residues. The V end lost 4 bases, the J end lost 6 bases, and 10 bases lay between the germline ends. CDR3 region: CASSSPVGEQYF. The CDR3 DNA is TGTGCCAGCAGCTCCCCTGTCGGCGAGCAGTACTTC.

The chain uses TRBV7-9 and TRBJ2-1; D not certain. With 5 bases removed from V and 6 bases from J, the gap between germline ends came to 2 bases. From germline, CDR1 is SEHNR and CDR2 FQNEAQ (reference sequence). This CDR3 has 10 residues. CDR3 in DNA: TGTGCCAGCAGCCCCAATGAGCAGTTCTTC. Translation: CASSPNEQFF.

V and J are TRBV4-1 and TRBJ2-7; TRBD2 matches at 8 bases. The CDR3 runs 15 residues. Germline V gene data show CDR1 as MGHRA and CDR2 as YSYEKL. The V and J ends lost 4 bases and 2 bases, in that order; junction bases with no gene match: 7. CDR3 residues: CASSPKAGETYEQYF. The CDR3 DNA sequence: TGCGCCAGCAGCCCGAAAGCGGGAGAGACCTACGAGCAGTACTTC.

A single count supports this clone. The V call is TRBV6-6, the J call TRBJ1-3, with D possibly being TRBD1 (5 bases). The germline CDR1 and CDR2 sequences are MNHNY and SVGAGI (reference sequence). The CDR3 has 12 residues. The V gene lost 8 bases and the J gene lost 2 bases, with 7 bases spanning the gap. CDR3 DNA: TGTGCCAGCCAAGGGGCTGGAAACACCATATATTTT. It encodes CASQGAGNTIYF.

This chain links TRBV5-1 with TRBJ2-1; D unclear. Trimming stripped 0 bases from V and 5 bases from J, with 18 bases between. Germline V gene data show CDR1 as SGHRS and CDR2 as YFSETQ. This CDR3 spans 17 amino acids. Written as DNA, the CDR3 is TGCGCCAGCAGCTTGGGAAACAGTCGACTTTTGAACAATGAGCAGTTCTTC. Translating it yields CASSLGNSRLLNNEQFF.

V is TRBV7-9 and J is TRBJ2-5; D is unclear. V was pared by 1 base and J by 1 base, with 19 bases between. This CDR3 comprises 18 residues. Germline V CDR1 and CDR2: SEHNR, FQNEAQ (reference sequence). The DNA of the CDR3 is TGTGCCAGCAGCTTAGACATTATAAGTTCGTCAGGCCAAGAGACCCAGTACTTC. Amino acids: CASSLDIISSSGQETQYF.

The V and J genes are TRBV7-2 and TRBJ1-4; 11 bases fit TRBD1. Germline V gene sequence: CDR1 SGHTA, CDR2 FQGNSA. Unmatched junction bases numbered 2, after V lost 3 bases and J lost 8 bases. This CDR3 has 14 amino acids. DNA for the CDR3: TGTGCCAGCAGCTTCCGGGACAGGGGGGAAAAACTGTTTTTT. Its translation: CASSFRDRGEKLFF.

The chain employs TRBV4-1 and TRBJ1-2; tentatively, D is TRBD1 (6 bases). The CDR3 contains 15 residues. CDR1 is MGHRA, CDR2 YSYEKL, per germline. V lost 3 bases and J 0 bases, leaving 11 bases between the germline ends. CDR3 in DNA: TGCGCCAGCAGCCACACGAGGACAGCTAACTATGGCTACACCTTC. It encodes CASSHTRTANYGYTF.

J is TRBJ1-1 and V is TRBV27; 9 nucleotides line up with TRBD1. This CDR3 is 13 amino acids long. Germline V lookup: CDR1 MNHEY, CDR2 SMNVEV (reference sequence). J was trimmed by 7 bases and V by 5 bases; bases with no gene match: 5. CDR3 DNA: TGTGCCAGCAGTCTGAAGGACAGGGGTGAAGCTTTCTTT. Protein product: CASSLKDRGEAFF.

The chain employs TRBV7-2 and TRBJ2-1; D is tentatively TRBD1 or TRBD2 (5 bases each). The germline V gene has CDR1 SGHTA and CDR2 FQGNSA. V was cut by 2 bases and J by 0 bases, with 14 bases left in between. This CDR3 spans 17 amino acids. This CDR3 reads CASSLRGDVSSYNEQFF. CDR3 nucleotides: TGTGCCAGCAGCTTAAGAGGGGATGTGAGCTCCTACAATGAGCAGTTCTTC. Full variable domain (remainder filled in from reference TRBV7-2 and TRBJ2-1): GAGVSQSPSNKVTEKGKDVELRCDPISGHTALYWYRQSLGQGLEFLIYFQGNSAPDKSGLPSDRFSAERTGGSVSTLTIQRTQQEDSAVYLCASSLRGDVSSYNEQFFGPGTRLTVL.

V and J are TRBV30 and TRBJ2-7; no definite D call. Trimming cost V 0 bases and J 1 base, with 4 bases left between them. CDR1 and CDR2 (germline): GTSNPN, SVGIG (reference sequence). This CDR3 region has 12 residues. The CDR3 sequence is CAWSVQSYEQYF. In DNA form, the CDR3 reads TGTGCCTGGAGTGTCCAGTCCTACGAGCAGTACTTC.

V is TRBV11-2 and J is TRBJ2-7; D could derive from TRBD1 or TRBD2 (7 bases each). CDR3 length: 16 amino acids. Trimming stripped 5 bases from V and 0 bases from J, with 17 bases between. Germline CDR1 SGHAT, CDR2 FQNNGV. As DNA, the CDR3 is TGTGCCAGCAGCGGACTAGGGGGCCCAAGCTCCTACGAGCAGTACTTC. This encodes CASSGLGGPSSYEQYF.

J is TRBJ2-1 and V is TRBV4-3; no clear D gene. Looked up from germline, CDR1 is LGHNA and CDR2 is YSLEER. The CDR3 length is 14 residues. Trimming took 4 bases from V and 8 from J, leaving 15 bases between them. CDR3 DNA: TGCGCCAGCAGCCCTTTTAGAGGACCCCATGAGCAGTTCTTC. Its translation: CASSPFRGPHEQFF.

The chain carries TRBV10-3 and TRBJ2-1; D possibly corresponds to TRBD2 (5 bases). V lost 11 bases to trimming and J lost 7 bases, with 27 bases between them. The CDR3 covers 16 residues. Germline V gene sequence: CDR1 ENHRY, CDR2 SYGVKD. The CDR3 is CALQSGEPADGNEQFF. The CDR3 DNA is TGTGCCCTACAATCTGGGGAGCCCGCTGACGGGAATGAGCAGTTCTTC.

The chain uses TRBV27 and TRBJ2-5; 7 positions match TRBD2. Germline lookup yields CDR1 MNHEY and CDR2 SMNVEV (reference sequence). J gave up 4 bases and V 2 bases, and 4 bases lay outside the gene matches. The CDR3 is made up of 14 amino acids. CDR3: CASSLIAGAETQYF. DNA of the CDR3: TGTGCCAGCAGTTTAATTGCGGGAGCAGAGACCCAGTACTTC.

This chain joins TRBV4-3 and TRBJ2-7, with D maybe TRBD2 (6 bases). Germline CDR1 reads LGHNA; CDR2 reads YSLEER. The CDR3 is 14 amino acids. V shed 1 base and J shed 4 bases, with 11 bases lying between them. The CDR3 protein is CASSQGRAGYEQYF. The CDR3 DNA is TGCGCCAGCAGCCAAGGACGGGCGGGGTACGAGCAGTACTTC.

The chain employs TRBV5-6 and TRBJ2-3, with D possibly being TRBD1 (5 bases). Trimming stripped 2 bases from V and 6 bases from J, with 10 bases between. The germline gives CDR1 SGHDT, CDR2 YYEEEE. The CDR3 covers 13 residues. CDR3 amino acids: CASSFGAWDTQYF. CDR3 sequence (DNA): TGTGCCAGCAGCTTTGGGGCCTGGGATACGCAGTATTTT.